These T cell receptor beta chains were read from a single sample in a study of early T cells in non-severe SARS-CoV-2 infection. TCRdb reprocessed the 5' RACE reads via MiXCR and lists one record per CDR3 protein. Counted here are 74,000 or so distinct CDR3 sequences, approximately 10% occurring once; the ten biggest clones make up approximately 4.2%. Input material: whole blood. These TCRs come from an adult who was a healthcare worker with PCR-confirmed SARS-CoV-2 infection or an uninfected control (not recorded which). Each CDR3 is given with its conserved first and last residue. The order of the fields is D gene, V gene, CDR3 length, clone size, J gene, CDR3 protein, CDR3 DNA. D genes are given only for firm matches. Clone size is stated in some rows and not others, as once, few, many or a class when expanded.

D: TRBD1; V: TRBV2; length: 15; size: many; J: TRBJ1-5; CDR3: CASSLDRAGLKPQHF; DNA: TGTGCCAGCAGTCTTGACAGGGCAGGACTCAAGCCCCAGCATTTT
D: .; V: TRBV7-9; length: 16; size: few; J: TRBJ1-3; CDR3: CASSYGRASSGNTIYF; DNA: TGTGCCAGCAGCTACGGCAGGGCCAGCTCTGGAAACACCATATATTTT
D: .; V: TRBV29-1; length: 13; size: .; J: TRBJ2-5; CDR3: CSVDGHTQETQYF; DNA: TGCAGCGTTGATGGTCACACCCAAGAGACCCAGTACTTC
D: TRBD2; V: TRBV11-3; length: 17; size: few; J: TRBJ2-1; CDR3: CASSYKRTSGSGNEQFF; DNA: TGTGCCAGCAGCTACAAAAGGACTAGCGGGAGCGGAAATGAGCAGTTCTTC
D: TRBD1; V: TRBV19; length: 13; size: .; J: TRBJ2-7; CDR3: CASSKGTAYEQYF; DNA: TGTGCCAGTAGTAAGGGGACAGCCTACGAGCAGTACTTC
D: .; V: TRBV6-1; length: 16; size: many; J: TRBJ1-2; CDR3: CASKTWGTGSYYGYTF; DNA: TGTGCCAGCAAGACGTGGGGAACGGGGAGTTACTATGGCTACACCTTC
D: .; V: TRBV7-3; length: 12; size: .; J: TRBJ2-3; CDR3: CASSLTPDTQYF; DNA: TGTGCCAGCAGCTTAACCCCTGATACGCAGTATTTT
D: .; V: TRBV10-1; length: 15; size: many; J: TRBJ2-7; CDR3: CASSELRGATYEQYF; DNA: TGCGCCAGCAGTGAGTTAAGAGGGGCCACCTACGAGCAGTACTTC
D: .; V: TRBV3-1; length: 14; size: .; J: TRBJ2-1; CDR3: CASSLGTSPVKQFF; DNA: TGTGCCAGCAGCCTGGGGACTTCCCCGGTCAAACAGTTCTTC
D: .; V: TRBV29-1; length: 14; size: many; J: TRBJ2-7; CDR3: CSAVGLQGNHEQYF; DNA: TGCAGCGCAGTCGGGTTACAGGGTAACCACGAGCAGTACTTC
D: .; V: TRBV24-1; length: 18; size: few; J: TRBJ2-6; CDR3: CATSDFPGDPSGANVLTF; DNA: TGTGCCACCAGTGATTTCCCAGGTGACCCCTCTGGGGCCAACGTCCTGACTTTC
D: .; V: TRBV7-9; length: 14; size: many; J: TRBJ2-5; CDR3: CASTPVDGQETQYF; DNA: TGTGCCAGCACACCGGTGGACGGACAAGAGACCCAGTACTTC
D: .; V: TRBV12-3/TRBV12-4; length: 14; size: many; J: TRBJ1-1; CDR3: CASSLRDMNTEAFF; DNA: TGTGCCAGCAGTTTACGGGACATGAACACTGAAGCTTTCTTT
D: TRBD1; V: TRBV5-6; length: 17; size: many; J: TRBJ1-5; CDR3: CASSFGQGRGFYQPQHF; DNA: TGTGCCAGCAGCTTCGGACAGGGGCGCGGGTTTTATCAGCCCCAGCATTTT
D: .; V: TRBV5-1; length: 16; size: many; J: TRBJ2-6; CDR3: CASSSGLFSGANVLTF; DNA: TGCGCCAGCAGCTCCGGACTGTTCTCTGGGGCCAACGTCCTGACTTTC
D: .; V: TRBV11-2; length: 15; size: .; J: TRBJ2-5; CDR3: CASSLGLIRQETQYF; DNA: TGTGCCAGCAGCTTGGGCTTAATTAGACAAGAGACCCAGTACTTC
D: TRBD1; V: TRBV29-1; length: 14; size: many; J: TRBJ2-7; CDR3: CSAADRAGSYEQYF; DNA: TGCAGCGCCGCGGACAGGGCGGGCTCCTACGAGCAGTACTTC
D: TRBD1; V: TRBV3-1; length: 15; size: few; J: TRBJ1-5; CDR3: CASSPGDRFNQPQHF; DNA: TGTGCCAGCAGCCCTGGGGACAGATTCAATCAGCCCCAGCATTTT
D: .; V: TRBV5-4; length: 13; size: few; J: TRBJ1-2; CDR3: CASSRDGNYGYTF; DNA: TGTGCCAGCAGCCGGGACGGTAACTATGGCTACACCTTC
D: .; V: TRBV4-2; length: 13; size: many; J: TRBJ1-4; CDR3: CASSPNRDEKLFF; DNA: TGTGCCAGCAGCCCCAACAGGGATGAAAAACTGTTTTTT
D: TRBD2; V: TRBV12-3/TRBV12-4; length: 13; size: .; J: TRBJ2-7; CDR3: CASNQLAGGEQYF; DNA: TGTGCCAGCAACCAACTAGCGGGAGGCGAGCAGTACTTC
D: .; V: TRBV27; length: 14; size: many; J: TRBJ2-7; CDR3: CASSFGRNLGEQYF; DNA: TGTGCCAGCAGTTTCGGCAGGAACCTCGGGGAGCAGTACTTC
D: .; V: TRBV11-2; length: 14; size: .; J: TRBJ2-7; CDR3: CASSQMIGIGEQYF; DNA: TGTGCCAGCAGCCAAATGATCGGTATTGGGGAGCAGTACTTC
D: .; V: TRBV6-5; length: 15; size: .; J: TRBJ2-1; CDR3: CASSPAQTLYNEQFF; DNA: TGTGCCAGCAGTCCGGCTCAAACCCTCTACAATGAGCAGTTCTTC
D: .; V: TRBV4-1; length: 16; size: many; J: TRBJ2-5; CDR3: CASSRGEGTIQETQYF; DNA: TGCGCCAGCAGCCGAGGAGAGGGGACCATCCAAGAGACCCAGTACTTC
D: .; V: TRBV5-6; length: 15; size: few; J: TRBJ1-1; CDR3: CASTLGVAMNTEAFF; DNA: TGTGCCAGCACCCTCGGAGTGGCCATGAACACTGAAGCTTTCTTT
D: TRBD2; V: TRBV6-2/TRBV6-3; length: 16; size: .; J: TRBJ2-3; CDR3: CASSYATSDHTDTQYF; DNA: TGTGCCAGCAGTTACGCGACTAGCGACCACACAGATACGCAGTATTTT
D: .; V: TRBV5-1; length: 14; size: .; J: TRBJ2-2; CDR3: CASSSGLNTGELFF; DNA: TGCGCCAGCAGCTCCGGACTCAACACCGGGGAGCTGTTTTTT
D: TRBD2; V: TRBV20-1; length: 15; size: many; J: TRBJ2-4; CDR3: CSARDGGLADPIQYF; DNA: TGCAGTGCTAGAGATGGAGGGCTAGCGGATCCCATTCAGTACTTC
D: TRBD2; V: TRBV3-1; length: 17; size: .; J: TRBJ2-2; CDR3: CASSQAKGSGNLGELFF; DNA: TGTGCCAGCAGCCAAGCCAAGGGTAGCGGGAATCTCGGGGAGCTGTTTTTT
D: .; V: TRBV12-3/TRBV12-4; length: 16; size: many; J: TRBJ2-2; CDR3: CASSPRQAVNTGELFF; DNA: TGTGCCAGCAGCCCCAGGCAAGCGGTGAACACCGGGGAGCTGTTTTTT